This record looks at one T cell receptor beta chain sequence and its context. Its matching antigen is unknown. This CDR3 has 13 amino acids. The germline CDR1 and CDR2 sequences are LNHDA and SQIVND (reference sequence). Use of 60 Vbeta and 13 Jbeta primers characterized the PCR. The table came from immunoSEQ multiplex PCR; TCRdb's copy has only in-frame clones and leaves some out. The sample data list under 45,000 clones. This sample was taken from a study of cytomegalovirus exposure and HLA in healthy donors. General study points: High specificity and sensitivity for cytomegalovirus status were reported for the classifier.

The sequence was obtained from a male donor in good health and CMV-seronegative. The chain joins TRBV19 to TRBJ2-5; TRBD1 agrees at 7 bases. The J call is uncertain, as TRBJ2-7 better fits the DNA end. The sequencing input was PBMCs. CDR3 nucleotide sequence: TGTGCCAGTAGTATGGGACAGAGCTACGAGCAGTACTTC. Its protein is CASSMGQSYEQYF.